Here is one T cell receptor beta chain with its context. Its antigen remains unknown. The record originates from a study of T-cell reconstitution after alpha-beta-depleted transplantation in children. General observations from the study: A year post-transplant, T-cell counts and diversity derived mostly from newly produced T cells. Some patients showed high day-60 TCRbeta diversity, which derived from surviving recipient T cells and thymic progenitors.

Preparation of the TCRbeta library was carried out with unique molecular identifiers. TCRdb re-called the PCR reads through MiXCR, storing one row per CDR3 protein. The table records 700,000 to 950,000 distinct CDR3 sequences, 16% of them present only once. Sequenced here: PBMCs, mostly from graft donor cells, sampled 360 days after TCRalphabeta/CD19-depleted stem cell transplant. The TCR comes from a male patient younger than 18 who had a stem cell transplant for acute lymphoblastic leukemia, so the T cells may come from the graft donor.

The CDR3 here is CASSLALYPRVSYEQYF. The CDR3 nucleotides are TGCGCCAGCAGCCTAGCGCTTTACCCGAGGGTCTCCTACGAGCAGTACTTC. The rearrangement uses TRBV4-1 and TRBJ2-7; a weak D match, TRBD2 (5 bases). V gave up 4 bases and J gave up 0 bases, with 19 bases separating them. Germline CDR1 MGHRA, CDR2 YSYEKL. CDR3 length: 17 amino acids.